This TCR beta chain was observed in a study of Ad26.COV2.S vaccination and SARS-CoV-2 variants (dated by TCRdb to the early 2020s). A note on the overall study: The specificity and breadth of SARS-CoV-2-reactive T cell receptors after Ad26.COV2.S vaccination were assessed by TCRbeta repertoire sequencing. The TCR-sequenced set comprised approximately 30 samples: some 19 Ad26.COV2.S vaccine recipients, 5 placebo recipients and 8 SARS-CoV-2 convalescent individuals. On the study overall, not on this receptor specifically: Substantial breadth of spike-specific CD8+ and CD4+ T cell responses was reported after vaccination. Vaccine and placebo recipients had similar non-spike TCR breadth, a finding consistent with the vaccine containing only spike. According to the authors, total T cell responses may have been underestimated by the TCR breadth and depth analyses. Spike-specific TCR breadth was higher in Ad26.COV2.S recipients than in placebo recipients (P = 0.0014).

The immunoSEQ Assay was the method used to sequence TCRbeta CDR3 regions. After extraction, genomic DNA underwent amplification by bias-controlled multiplex PCR, followed by high-throughput sequencing. The published analysis was carried out like this. To quantify the absolute abundance of every unique TCRbeta CDR3 region, sequences were collapsed and filtered. Usable DNA was measured by amplifying reference genes present in all nucleated cells, and TCRbeta template counts were normalized to that usable DNA to estimate T cell fraction. Repertoire TCRs were annotated as SARS-CoV-2-specific when V gene, CDR3 amino acid sequence and J gene were exactly matched to a known reactive TCR set. The reference SARS-CoV-2 TCR set was derived from MIRA and filtered for enrichment in COVID-19-positive ImmuneCODE repertoires, a step that removed public or cross-reactive TCRs. Drawing on the MIRA antigens, annotated TCRs were analysed further at the level of specific ORF or position within ORF. Breadth was defined as the number of annotated unique rearrangements divided by the total number of unique productive rearrangements, and depth was defined as the summed frequency of the annotated unique rearrangements. Two-sided Wilcoxon rank-sum tests were applied when comparing TCR breadth between groups. The table comes from immuneACCESS by way of TCRdb, which keeps in-frame sequences with V and J called. Part of the clones is missing from these tables; in studies checked, under half for an unresolved V gene and the rest for unknown reasons. Clone size and the V and J calls come from that table; the DNA yielded D and trimming. The sample table holds 300,000 to 450,000 clones, of which about 90% were seen once. The ten most abundant clones make up about 3.9% of the sample.

As to this clone: Its antigen remains unidentified. Base qualities are not recorded, but no much larger clone differs from it by a single base.

Looking up the germline V gene yields CDR1 MGHRA and CDR2 YSYEKL. The CDR3 contains 13 residues, cysteine and phenylalanine counted. The only DNA kept is the CDR3, 39 bases in frame from the first base. Trimming accounts for 0 bases at V and 12 bases at J, while the number of junction bases matched to no gene is 8. Read against the paper, the sample's time point label means: individuals recovered from natural SARS-CoV-2 infection. Rearrangement joined TRBV4-1 to TRBJ2-7, with TRBD1 matching 7 junction bases. The sample consisted of peripheral blood, taken after recovery from COVID-19. The receptor's source is a human donor who had recovered from COVID-19. The DNA sequence is as follows: TGCGCCAGCAGCCAAGAAGGTCAGGGGGTCTTGTACTTC. It translates to CASSQEGQGVLYF.